This passage covers 20 T cell receptor beta chains from one sample sequenced in a study of blood T cell repertoires in COVID-19. Clones were read by immunoSEQ multiplex PCR, and TCRdb kept only the in-frame ones, dropping some. Of about 440,000 clones listed, roughly 88% were seen once; the top ten hold more than 0.55%. The sequencing input was PBMCs or T cells enriched from blood (not recorded which). These receptors were collected from a man younger than 30 who had recovered from COVID-19.

This clone has more than one count but fewer than ten. The rearrangement uses TRBV3-1 (or the pseudogene TRBV3-2) and TRBJ1-3, with a weak D call TRBD1 (5 bases). From germline, CDR1 is LGHDT and CDR2 YNNKEL (reference sequence). This CDR3 is built from 16 residues. Trimming removed 2 bases at V and 4 bases at J, with 15 bases between. The CDR3 sequence is CASSQSRGSSGNTIYF. In nucleotides, the CDR3 is TGTGCCAGCAGCCAAAGTAGGGGCTCGTCAGGAAACACCATATATTTT.

The table lists this clone with a few counts. This rearrangement joins TRBV3-1 (or the pseudogene TRBV3-2) to TRBJ2-1; 8 nucleotides line up with TRBD1. J was trimmed by 7 bases and V by 4 bases; bases with no gene match: 15. The CDR3 has 17 amino acids. Germline CDR1 LGHDT, CDR2 YNNKEL (reference sequence). CDR3 loop: CASSPTNYGQGRNEQFF. CDR3 in DNA: TGTGCCAGCAGCCCAACAAACTACGGACAGGGACGGAATGAGCAGTTCTTC.

This chain links TRBV4-1 with TRBJ1-4; 8 positions match TRBD1. Germline V lookup: CDR1 MGHRA, CDR2 YSYEKL. This CDR3 region has 14 residues. After removal of 3 bases from V and 7 bases from J, the junction contained 4 bases not matched to a gene. In DNA, the CDR3 is TGCGCCAGCAGCCAGGACAGGGCCCTTGAAAAACTGTTTTTT. Translation: CASSQDRALEKLFF.

The CDR3 reads CASSRLPGGGGNQPQHF. The DNA for the CDR3 is TGTGCCAGTAGTAGATTACCGGGGGGTGGTGGCAATCAGCCCCAGCATTTT. The J gene is TRBJ1-5, the V gene TRBV19, with D possibly TRBD1 on 5 matching bases. The length of the CDR3 is 17 residues. The germline CDR1 and CDR2 sequences are LNHDA and SQIVND (reference sequence). The germline V and J ends were trimmed by 4 bases and 2 bases, with 18 bases remaining between them.

A note on this clone: The same CDR3 arises from other DNA sequences in this sample as well. The V call is TRBV12-3 or TRBV12-4, the J call TRBJ1-5; possible D gene TRBD1, 6 bases. The CDR3 is made up of 13 amino acids. Trimming shortened V by 5 bases and J by 4 bases, and 9 bases separated the two germline ends. The CDR3 region has the DNA TGTGCCAGCAGTCTGACAGGAAATCAGCCCCAGCATTTT. Translated, it gives CASSLTGNQPQHF.

The genes are TRBV13 and TRBJ2-2; 7 bases line up with TRBD1. The CDR3 covers 17 residues. J was trimmed by 3 bases and V by 3 bases; bases with no gene match: 10. Germline values: CDR1 PRHDT, CDR2 FYEKMQ (reference sequence). The CDR3 nucleotides read TGTGCCAGCAGCTTCGGTCGAGGGGGCAAGTACACCGGGGAGCTGTTTTTT. Encoded protein: CASSFGRGGKYTGELFF.

In its sample, this clone was seen a few times. The gene calls are TRBV28 and TRBJ1-2; no clear D gene. The ends were cut back, 6 bases at V and 5 bases at J, with 13 bases in the middle. The CDR3 has 13 amino acids. Germline-derived CDR1 and CDR2 are MDHEN and SYDVKM. Written as DNA, the CDR3 is TGTGCCAGCAGCCCCCCTCAGGCGTATGGCTACACCTTC. It is translated as CASSPPQAYGYTF.

This CDR3 reads CASSHGTAKDNYGYTF. CDR3 in DNA: TGTGCCAGCAGCCACGGGACAGCCAAAGATAACTATGGCTACACCTTC. The chain carries TRBV9 and TRBJ1-2, with 7 bases aligning to TRBD1. This CDR3 contains 16 residues. With 4 bases clipped from V and 1 base from J, the junction kept 10 bases outside the gene matches. Germline V gives CDR1 SGDLS, CDR2 YYNGEE.

V usage is TRBV7-6 and J usage is TRBJ2-1; D unclear. CDR1 and CDR2 (germline): SGHVS, FNYEAQ. The length of the CDR3 is 14 residues. With 1 base removed from V and 5 bases from J, the gap between germline ends came to 9 bases. CDR3 region: CASSLGSTHNEQFF. The CDR3 bases are TGTGCCAGCAGCTTAGGGAGTACTCACAATGAGCAGTTCTTC. Using reference TRBV7-6 and TRBJ2-1 for the parts outside the CDR3, the full variable domain is GAGVSQSPRYKVTKRGQDVALRCDPISGHVSLYWYRQALGQGPEFLTYFNYEAQQDKSGLPNDRFSAERPEGSISTLTIQRTEQRDSAMYRCASSLGSTHNEQFFGPGTRLTVL.

This sequence joins TRBV3-1 (or the pseudogene TRBV3-2) and TRBJ1-2, with D unclear. Germline V gives CDR1 LGHDT, CDR2 YNNKEL (reference sequence). V lost 1 base and J lost 0, with 12 bases in between. This CDR3 is built from 16 residues. This CDR3 reads CASSQGLWGANYGYTF. Written as DNA, the CDR3 is TGTGCCAGCAGCCAAGGTTTGTGGGGAGCTAACTATGGCTACACCTTC.

V usage is TRBV2 and J usage is TRBJ2-1; no clear D. Trimming left V 4 bases short and J 8 bases short, with 6 bases between. The CDR3 totals 11 residues. The germline V gene has CDR1 SNHLY and CDR2 FYNNEI. In DNA form, the CDR3 reads TGTGCCAGCAGTGCTACCTATGAGCAGTTCTTC. This codes for CASSATYEQFF.

This clone was counted a few times. The V call is TRBV2, the J call TRBJ1-2; D is unresolved. The CDR3 is made up of 12 amino acids. Germline V gene sequence: CDR1 SNHLY, CDR2 FYNNEI. V was pared by 3 bases and J by 5 bases, with 7 bases between. The CDR3 DNA is TGTGCCAGCAGTGATGACACTTATGGCTACACCTTC. Translating it yields CASSDDTYGYTF. The variable domain in full, with the rest retrieved from reference TRBV2 and TRBJ1-2, is EPEVTQTPSHQVTQMGQEVILRCVPISNHLYFYWYRQILGQKVEFLVSFYNNEISEKSEIFDDQFSVERPDGSNFTLKIRSTKLEDSAMYFCASSDDTYGYTFGSGTRLTVV.

The chain has TRBV5-6 and TRBJ2-1, with 11 nucleotides matching TRBD2. The germline CDR1 and CDR2 sequences are SGHDT and YYEEEE. This CDR3 is 16 amino acids long. V shed 0 bases, J shed 4 bases, and the junction held 3 bases outside the gene matches. DNA for the CDR3: TGTGCCAGCAGCTTGGCGCCTAGCGGGGGGTACAATGAGCAGTTCTTC. This sequence encodes CASSLAPSGGYNEQFF.

The rearrangement links TRBV19 to TRBJ1-6; perhaps TRBD1 as D (5 bases). Trimming stripped 3 bases from V and 10 bases from J, with 16 bases between. CDR1 LNHDA and CDR2 SQIVND come from the germline V gene (reference sequence). The CDR3 has 15 amino acids. CDR3 DNA sequence: TGTGCCAGTAGTATCCAGGCGATGGGGGGGTCACCCCTCCACTTT. Amino acids: CASSIQAMGGSPLHF.

The chain has TRBV19 and TRBJ1-2; 11 bases align to TRBD1. V was clipped by 3 bases and J by 3 bases; unmatched bases: 3. The CDR3 is 15 amino acids. Per germline, CDR1 LNHDA and CDR2 SQIVND (reference sequence). The CDR3 sequence is CASSIGQGADYGYTF. The DNA of the CDR3 is TGTGCCAGTAGTATTGGACAGGGGGCGGACTATGGCTACACCTTC. The full variable domain, rest sourced from reference TRBV19 and TRBJ1-2, is DGGITQSPKYLFRKEGQNVTLSCEQNLNHDAMYWYRQDPGQGLRLIYYSQIVNDFQKGDIAEGYSVSREKKESFPLTVTSAQKNPTAFYLCASSIGQGADYGYTFGSGTRLTVV.

The chain is built from TRBV29-1 and TRBJ1-1, with D perhaps TRBD1 (6 bases). Trimming stripped 3 bases from V and 4 bases from J, with 18 bases between. CDR1 is SQVTM and CDR2 is ANQGSEA in the germline V gene. This CDR3 has 15 amino acids. The CDR3 DNA follows: TGCAGCGTTGAGAGGGCAGGGGCCATGGGCACTGAAGCTTTCTTT. Translated: CSVERAGAMGTEAFF.

The chain has TRBV12-3 or TRBV12-4 and TRBJ2-7, with no clear D. CDR3 length: 12 amino acids. V dropped 6 bases and J dropped 1 base, with 7 bases sitting between them. DNA for the CDR3: TGTGCCAGCAGGGGCGCGTCCTACGAGCAGTACTTC. Its protein product is CASRGASYEQYF.

This rearrangement joins TRBV6-5 to TRBJ2-6; TRBD1 matches 7 bases. V shed 2 bases, J shed 2 bases, and the junction held 3 bases outside the gene matches. The CDR3 spans 16 residues. Germline V gene sequence: CDR1 MNHEY, CDR2 SVGAGI. The CDR3 is CASSYRTGAGANVLTF. For the CDR3, the DNA is TGTGCCAGCAGTTACCGCACAGGGGCTGGGGCCAACGTCCTGACTTTC.

The chain joins TRBV11-1 to TRBJ2-4; TRBD1 aligns across 7 bases. The junction had 3 bases not matched to a gene; V was cut back by 5 bases and J by 5 bases. The CDR3 length is 13 residues. Germline V CDR1 and CDR2: SGHAT, FQDESV (reference sequence). The CDR3: CASSAGTENIQYF. In DNA, the CDR3 is TGTGCCAGCAGCGCCGGGACAGAAAACATTCAGTACTTC. Filled out from reference TRBV11-1 and TRBJ2-4, the complete variable domain reads EAEVAQSPRYKITEKSQAVAFWCDPISGHATLYWYRQILGQGPELLVQFQDESVVDDSQLPKDRFSAERLKGVDSTLKIQPAELGDSAMYLCASSAGTENIQYFGAGTRLSVL.

The rearrangement links TRBV5-1 to TRBJ2-2, with 10 bases aligning to TRBD1. This CDR3 comprises 16 residues. V trimming: 3 bases; J trimming: 6 bases; junction bases outside the gene matches: 8. Germline V gene data show CDR1 as SGHRS and CDR2 as YFSETQ. The CDR3 sequence: CASSSRQGARAGELFF. The DNA for the CDR3 is TGCGCCAGCAGCTCTCGACAGGGGGCTCGCGCCGGGGAGCTGTTTTTT.